This TCR beta chain was recorded in a study of blood T cell repertoires in COVID-19. Study-wide context: Material from acute and convalescent COVID-19 was sourced from the United States, Italy and Spain. T cells, B-cell-depleted T cells, or PBMCs supplied cDNA or gDNA.

From germline, CDR1 is LNHDA and CDR2 SQIVND (reference sequence). The junction had 3 bases not matched to a gene; V was cut back by 5 bases and J by 2 bases. The CDR3 has 15 residues. Per the authors' pipeline: Amplifying reference gene primers gave estimates of nucleated cell counts. The data were produced by immunoSEQ multiplex PCR, yet TCRdb's version contains in-frame clones alone and is incomplete. For V, J and clone size, that table is used; D and trimming come from the DNA. The repertoire holds 150,000 to 200,000 clones, with 90% as singletons. Sequencing was done on a sample of peripheral blood. This chain links TRBV19 with TRBJ2-6, with TRBD1 matching 7 bases. This receptor was identified in a man aged 55 to 69 with active or convalescent COVID-19. CDR3 nucleotides: TGTGCCAGTAGTCCGGACAGGACTGGGGCCAACGTCCTGACTTTC. Residues: CASSPDRTGANVLTF.